The T cell receptor beta chain under discussion was sequenced for a study of T cells in Graves' hyperthyroidism and ophthalmopathy. Authors of the study amplified TCR beta CDR3 regions from RNA transcripts. When the TCR CDR3 underwent first-round RT-PCR, the HTBI primer set was used. Via MiXCR, TCRdb re-called the multiplex PCR reads, giving one row per CDR3 protein. In the table there are hundreds of thousands of distinct CDR3 sequences, under 15% of which are singletons. This clonotype was recorded a few times. V shed 5 bases and J shed 5 bases, with 12 bases lying between them. CDR3 length: 13 residues. Germline values: CDR1 SEHNR, CDR2 FQNEAQ (reference sequence).

The clonotype was recovered from a young woman with Graves' hyperthyroidism. Sequenced sample: blood. The chain combines TRBV7-9 with TRBJ1-1; D unresolved. CDR3 sequence: CASSPPTTTEAFF. Here the CDR3 DNA reads TGTGCCAGCAGCCCCCCGACTACGACTGAAGCTTTCTTT.